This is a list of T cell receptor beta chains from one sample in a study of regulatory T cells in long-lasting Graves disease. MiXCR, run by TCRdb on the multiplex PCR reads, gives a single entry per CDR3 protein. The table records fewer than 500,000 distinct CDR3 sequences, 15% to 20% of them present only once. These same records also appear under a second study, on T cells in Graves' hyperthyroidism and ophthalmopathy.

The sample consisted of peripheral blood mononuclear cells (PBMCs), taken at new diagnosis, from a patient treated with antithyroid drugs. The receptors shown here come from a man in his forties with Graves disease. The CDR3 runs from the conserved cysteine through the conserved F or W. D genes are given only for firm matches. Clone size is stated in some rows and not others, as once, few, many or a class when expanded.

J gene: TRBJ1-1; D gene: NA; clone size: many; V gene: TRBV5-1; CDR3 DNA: TGCGCCAGCAGCGGTTCCGACGCAAGAGGGACTGAAGCTTTCTTT; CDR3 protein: CASSGSDARGTEAFF
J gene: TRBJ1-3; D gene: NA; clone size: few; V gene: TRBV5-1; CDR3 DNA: TGCGCCAGCAGACTCAACCCCGCTCCCCAAAACACCATATATTTT; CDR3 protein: CASRLNPAPQNTIYF
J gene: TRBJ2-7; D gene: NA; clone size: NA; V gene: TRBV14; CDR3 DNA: TGTGCCAGCAGCCAAGTCGCCCGGGCCCAAAGGGACGAGCAGTACTTC; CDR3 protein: CASSQVARAQRDEQYF
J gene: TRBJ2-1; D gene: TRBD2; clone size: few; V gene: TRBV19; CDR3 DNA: TGTGCCAGTAGCTCACTGAGGGGATACGCGACTAGCGGGACCGGAAATGAGCAGTTCTTC; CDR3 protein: CASSSLRGYATSGTGNEQFF
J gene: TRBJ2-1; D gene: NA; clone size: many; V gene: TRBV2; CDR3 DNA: TGTGCCAGCAGTTTAACGCTCAATGAGCAGTTCTTC; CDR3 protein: CASSLTLNEQFF
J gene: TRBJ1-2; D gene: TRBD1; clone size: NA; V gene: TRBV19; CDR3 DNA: TGTGCCAGTAGTATAGTTGGGACAGGGGCTGGCTACACCTTC; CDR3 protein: CASSIVGTGAGYTF
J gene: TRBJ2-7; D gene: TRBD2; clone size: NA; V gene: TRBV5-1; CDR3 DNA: TGCGCCAGCAGCTTAGCGGGAGCGAGCCTGCACGAGCAGTACTTC; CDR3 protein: CASSLAGASLHEQYF
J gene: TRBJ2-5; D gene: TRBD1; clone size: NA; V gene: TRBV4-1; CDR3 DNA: TGCGCCAGCAGCGTAAACCGGGACAGTATCCAAGAGACCCAGTACTTC; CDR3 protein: CASSVNRDSIQETQYF
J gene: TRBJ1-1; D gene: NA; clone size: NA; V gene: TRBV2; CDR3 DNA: TGTGCCAGGGGACCGGGACCTAGGACTGAAGCTTTCTTT; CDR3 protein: CARGPGPRTEAFF
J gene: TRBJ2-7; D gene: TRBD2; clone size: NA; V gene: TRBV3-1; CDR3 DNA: TGTGCCAGCAGCCTCCCCGGACTAGCGAACGAGCAGTACTTC; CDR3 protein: CASSLPGLANEQYF
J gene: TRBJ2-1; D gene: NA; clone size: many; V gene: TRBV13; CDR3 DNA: TGTGCCAGCAGCTCCGGGAAGAACAATGAGCAGTTCTTC; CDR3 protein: CASSSGKNNEQFF
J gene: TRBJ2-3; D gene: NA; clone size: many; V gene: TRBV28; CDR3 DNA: TGTGCCAGCAGACCAGGACGACGGCCCACAGATACGCAGTATTTT; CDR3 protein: CASRPGRRPTDTQYF
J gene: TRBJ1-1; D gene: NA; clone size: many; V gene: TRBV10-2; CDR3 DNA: TGCGCCAGCAGTGAGTCGCAGGGATTCATGAACACTGAAGCTTTCTTT; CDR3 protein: CASSESQGFMNTEAFF